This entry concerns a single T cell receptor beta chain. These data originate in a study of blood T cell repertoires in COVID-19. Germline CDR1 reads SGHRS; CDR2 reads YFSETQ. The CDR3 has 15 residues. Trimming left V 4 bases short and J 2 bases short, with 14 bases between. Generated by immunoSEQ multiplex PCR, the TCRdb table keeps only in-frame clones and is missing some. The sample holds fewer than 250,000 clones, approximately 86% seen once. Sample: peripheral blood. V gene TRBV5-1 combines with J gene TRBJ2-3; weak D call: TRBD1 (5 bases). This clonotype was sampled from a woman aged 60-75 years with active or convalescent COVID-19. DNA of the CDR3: TGCGCCAGCAGCCCCCTCGACAGATCCACAGATACGCAGTATTTT. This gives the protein CASSPLDRSTDTQYF.